The sequence of this TCR beta chain was determined in a study of blood T cells in healthy people across ages. This clonotype was counted only a few times. It was approximately 10 milliliters of peripheral blood that were drawn from each donor. Sample-barcoded 5' priming and a J-beta primer mix drove a second PCR of roughly 7 to 11 cycles. A template-switch adaptor that had 12 random nucleotides put a tag on each cDNA molecule. TCRdb re-analysed the 5' RACE reads in MiXCR, keeping a single row per CDR3 protein. This table has roughly 730,000 distinct CDR3 sequences, 56% appearing once. The V gene's germline CDR1 is MRHNA and CDR2 SNTAGT. This CDR3 spans 14 amino acids. Trimming removed 4 bases at V and 2 bases at J, with 12 bases between.

This clonotype was sampled from a man in his forties in good health. V is TRBV6-4 and J is TRBJ2-7; D unresolved. The sample taken for sequencing was blood. The CDR3 sequence is CASSAASDAYEQYF. The CDR3 bases are TGTGCCAGCAGTGCCGCTAGTGATGCCTACGAGCAGTACTTC.